This T cell receptor (beta chain) was sequenced during a study of shared clonotypes between healthy human individuals. Naive CD8 populations comprised CD45RO-negative cells positively selected for CCR7, excluding terminally differentiated effector memory CD45RA+ cells. Sequencing used immunoSEQ multiplex PCR; TCRdb keeps in-frame clones, though not all of them. The table includes over 800,000 clones, 80% to 95% detected once. The origin of this receptor is a young man in good health. The sequencing input was naive CD8+ T cells sorted from blood.

The CDR3 nucleotides read TGTGCCAGTAGTATACTGCTAGGTCGCACCCAAGAGACCCAGTACTTC. Amino acids: CASSILLGRTQETQYF. The V and J genes are TRBV19 and TRBJ2-5, with D hard to call. The V end lost 2 bases, the J end lost 1 base, and 14 bases lay between the germline ends. The CDR3 is made up of 16 amino acids. Germline lookup yields CDR1 LNHDA and CDR2 SQIVND (reference sequence).